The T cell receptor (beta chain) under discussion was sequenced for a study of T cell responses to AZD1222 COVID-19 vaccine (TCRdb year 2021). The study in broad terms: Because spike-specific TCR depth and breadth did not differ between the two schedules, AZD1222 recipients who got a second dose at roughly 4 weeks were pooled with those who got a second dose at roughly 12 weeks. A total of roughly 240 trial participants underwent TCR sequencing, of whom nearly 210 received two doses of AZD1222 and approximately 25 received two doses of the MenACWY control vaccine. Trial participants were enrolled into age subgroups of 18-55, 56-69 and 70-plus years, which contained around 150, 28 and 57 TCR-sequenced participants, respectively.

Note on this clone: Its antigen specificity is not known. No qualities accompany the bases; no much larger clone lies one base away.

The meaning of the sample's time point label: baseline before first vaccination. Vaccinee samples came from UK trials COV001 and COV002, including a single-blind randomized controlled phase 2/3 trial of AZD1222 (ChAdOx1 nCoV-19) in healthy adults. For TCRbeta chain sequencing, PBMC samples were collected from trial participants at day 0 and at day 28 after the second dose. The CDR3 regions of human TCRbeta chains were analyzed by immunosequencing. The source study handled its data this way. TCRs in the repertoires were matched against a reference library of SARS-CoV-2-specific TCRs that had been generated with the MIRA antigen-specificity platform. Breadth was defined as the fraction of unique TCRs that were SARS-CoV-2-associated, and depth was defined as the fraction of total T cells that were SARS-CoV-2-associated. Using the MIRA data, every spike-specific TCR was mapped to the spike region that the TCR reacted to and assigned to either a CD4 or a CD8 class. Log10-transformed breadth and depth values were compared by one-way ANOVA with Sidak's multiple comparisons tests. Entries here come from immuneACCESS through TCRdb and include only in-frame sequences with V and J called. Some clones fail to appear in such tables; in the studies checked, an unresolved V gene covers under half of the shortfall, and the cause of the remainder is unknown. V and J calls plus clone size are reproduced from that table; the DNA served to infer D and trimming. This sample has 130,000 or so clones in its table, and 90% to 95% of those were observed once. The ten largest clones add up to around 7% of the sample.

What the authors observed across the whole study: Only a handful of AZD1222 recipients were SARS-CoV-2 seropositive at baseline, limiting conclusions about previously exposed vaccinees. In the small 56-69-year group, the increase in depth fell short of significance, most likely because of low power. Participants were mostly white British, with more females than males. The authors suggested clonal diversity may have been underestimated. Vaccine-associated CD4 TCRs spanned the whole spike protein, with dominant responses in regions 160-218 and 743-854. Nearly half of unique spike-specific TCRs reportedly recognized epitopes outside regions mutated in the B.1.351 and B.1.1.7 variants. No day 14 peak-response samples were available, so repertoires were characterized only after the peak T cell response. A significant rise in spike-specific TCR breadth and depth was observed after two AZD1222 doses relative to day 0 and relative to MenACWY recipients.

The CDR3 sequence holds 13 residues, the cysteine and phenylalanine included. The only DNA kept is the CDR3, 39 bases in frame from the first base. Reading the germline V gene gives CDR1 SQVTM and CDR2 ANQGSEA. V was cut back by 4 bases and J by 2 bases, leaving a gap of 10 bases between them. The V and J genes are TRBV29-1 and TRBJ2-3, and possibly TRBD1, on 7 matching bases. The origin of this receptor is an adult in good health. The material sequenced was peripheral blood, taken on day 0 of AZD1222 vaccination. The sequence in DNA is TGCAGCGTTGCAGGGGGGTTCACAGATACGCAGTATTTT. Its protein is CSVAGGFTDTQYF.